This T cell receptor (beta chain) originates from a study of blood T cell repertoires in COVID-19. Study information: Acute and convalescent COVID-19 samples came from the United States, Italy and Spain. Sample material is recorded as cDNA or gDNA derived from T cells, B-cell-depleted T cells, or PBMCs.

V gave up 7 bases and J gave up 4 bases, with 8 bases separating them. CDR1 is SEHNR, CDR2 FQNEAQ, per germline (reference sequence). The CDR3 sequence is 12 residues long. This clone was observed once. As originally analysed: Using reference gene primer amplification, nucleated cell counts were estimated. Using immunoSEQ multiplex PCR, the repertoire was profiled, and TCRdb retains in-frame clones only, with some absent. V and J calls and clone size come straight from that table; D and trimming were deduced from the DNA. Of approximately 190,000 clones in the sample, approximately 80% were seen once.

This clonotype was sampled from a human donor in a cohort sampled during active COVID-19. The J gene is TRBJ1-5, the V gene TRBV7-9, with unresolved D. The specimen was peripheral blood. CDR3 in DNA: TGTGCCAGCACCAACAATAATCAGCCCCAGCATTTT. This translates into CASTNNNQPQHF.